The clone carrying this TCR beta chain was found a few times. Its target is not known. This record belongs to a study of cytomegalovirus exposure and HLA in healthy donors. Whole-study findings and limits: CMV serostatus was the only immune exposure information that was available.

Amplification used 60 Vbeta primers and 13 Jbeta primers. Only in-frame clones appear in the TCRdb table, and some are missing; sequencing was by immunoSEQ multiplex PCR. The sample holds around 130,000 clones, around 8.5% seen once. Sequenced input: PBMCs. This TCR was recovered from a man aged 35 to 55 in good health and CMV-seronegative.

DNA for the CDR3: TGTGCCAGTAGTATCAGGGAGGGGAACGGCAATCAGCCCCAGCATTTT. Its protein is CASSIREGNGNQPQHF. This chain uses TRBV19 with TRBJ1-5, with a possible D match to TRBD1 (5 bases). CDR1 is LNHDA and CDR2 is SQIVND in the germline V gene (reference sequence). This CDR3 is 16 amino acids long. V dropped 3 bases and J dropped 2 bases, with 14 bases sitting between them.